The clone carrying this T cell receptor beta chain appeared a few times. Its specificity is not known. The PCR ran on 60 Vbeta and 13 Jbeta primers. The protocol was immunoSEQ multiplex PCR, while the TCRdb copy is restricted to in-frame clones and leaves out a portion. The repertoire includes 160,000 or so clones, 75% to 85% of them detected once, and around 5% sits in the top ten. This entry belongs to a study of cytomegalovirus exposure and HLA in healthy donors. Study summary: Researchers previously reported finding 90 million to 120 million unique TCR beta sequences from about 200 million T cells.

Trimming pared 8 bases from V and 5 bases from J, leaving 9 bases between. This CDR3 has 11 residues. Looked up from germline, CDR1 is MNHEY and CDR2 is SVGAGI. Study-level findings and limits: Later on, a genetic analysis was performed. It linked a missense variant in DCLRE1C with V- and J-gene trimming of TCR beta.

The rearrangement links TRBV6-5 to TRBJ1-1; possible D gene TRBD1, 6 bases. The TCR sequence derives from a man aged 25-45 years in good health and CMV-seronegative. Sequenced input: PBMCs. The chain's CDR3 is CASSQGTEAFF. As DNA, the CDR3 is TGTGCCAGCTCCCAGGGGACTGAAGCTTTCTTT.